The text below deals with one T cell receptor (beta chain). In its sample, this clonotype was seen many times. Its antigen is unknown. Nothing much larger sits one base from this clone, and base qualities are not available. The record originates from a study. Sequencing relied on an Illumina MiSeq. Using fastp trimming at Q25 and MiXCR clonotype assembly, TCRdb reanalyzed the public sequencing data and kept in-frame beta chains. Rows are unified per CDR3 protein, each entry keeping the most common DNA and genes. The sample table records roughly 4,500 distinct CDR3 sequences; less than 9.5% of these occur just once. The top ten constitute 8.5% to 9.5% of the sample. This TCR came from a human donor with rheumatoid arthritis. Sequencing was carried out using CD4+ T cells from synovial fluid.

The CDR3 amino acid sequence is: CATSRSTGRYNEQFF. The nucleotide sequence is TGTGCCACCAGCAGGTCTACCGGGAGATACAATGAGCAGTTCTTC. The rearranged chain carries TRBV15 and TRBJ2-1; the D gene is possibly TRBD2, with 6 bases matching. According to the germline V gene (reference sequence), CDR1 reads LNHNV and CDR2 reads YYDKDF. Cut back by 3 bases and 4 bases, the V and J ends lie 13 bases apart. The CDR3 runs 15 residues from the cysteine to the phenylalanine. Only the CDR3 region is kept as DNA, spanning 45 bases read in frame from base 1.